The 31 T cell receptor beta chains in this list originate from one sample, sequenced in a study of human T cells and chemical hapten exposure. MiXCR, applied by TCRdb to the RACE reads, yields one record per CDR3 protein. The sample includes 80,000 to 95,000 distinct CDR3 sequences, roughly 8.8% seen only once; the top ten take approximately 3.9%. Time point given: pre-sensitization, week 0. Regarding treatment: therapeutic diphenylcyclopropenone sensitization with weekly scalp DPC. Sequenced material: whole blood, taken in connection with sensitization to the hapten diphenylcyclopropenone (DPC). These TCRs come from a woman aged 40-49 years with alopecia areata. Some clones in this sample may be carry-over from other donors' samples.

This clonotype has at least ten counts. The rearrangement links TRBV6-5 to TRBJ1-3; D not certain. Trimming cost V 8 bases and J 0 bases, with 20 bases left between them. Germline V gene sequence: CDR1 MNHEY, CDR2 SVGAGI. This CDR3 is 17 amino acids long. The CDR3 DNA reads TGTGCCAGCCGGTCAGACTTTACCTCCTACTCTGGAAACACCATATATTTT. It yields the protein CASRSDFTSYSGNTIYF.

This clonotype was observed many times. The chain links TRBV12-3 or TRBV12-4 to TRBJ1-1; D is uncertain. The CDR3 covers 12 residues. Trimming stripped 6 bases from V and 6 bases from J, with 11 bases between. The CDR3 sequence is CASRDRSAEAFF. The CDR3 DNA reads TGTGCCAGCAGAGACCGAAGCGCTGAAGCTTTCTTT.

This clonotype was counted at least ten times. The CDR3 region has the DNA TGTGCCATCAGTTCTTTTGGGTCTCGAGGAGAGCAGTACTTC. This sequence encodes CAISSFGSRGEQYF. V usage is TRBV10-3 and J usage is TRBJ2-7, with D unresolved. Germline CDR1 and CDR2: ENHRY and SYGVKD. Trimming removed 5 bases at V and 7 bases at J, with 18 bases between. CDR3 length: 14 residues.

This clonotype was counted ten times or more. The gene calls are TRBV7-2 and TRBJ2-1; D may be TRBD2 (6 bases). The ends were cut back, 5 bases at V and 10 bases at J, with 18 bases in the middle. This CDR3 has 14 residues. Per germline, CDR1 SGHTA and CDR2 FQGNSA. The CDR3 here is CASSTRGAAREQFF. For the CDR3, the DNA is TGTGCCAGCAGCACCCGCGGGGCAGCGAGGGAGCAGTTCTTC.

V usage is TRBV7-9 and J usage is TRBJ2-2; D ambiguous. The CDR3 extends over 12 amino acids. V lost 1 base and J 6 bases, leaving 3 bases between the germline ends. Germline-derived CDR1 and CDR2 are SEHNR and FQNEAQ (reference sequence). In DNA form, the CDR3 reads TGTGCCAGCAGCTTAGAGTCCGGGGAGCTGTTTTTT. Amino acid sequence: CASSLESGELFF.

This clonotype was detected many times. The chain links TRBV7-9 to TRBJ2-7, with 10 bases fitting TRBD2. Germline CDR1 SEHNR, CDR2 FQNEAQ (reference sequence). After removal of 5 bases from V and 3 bases from J, the junction contained 7 bases not matched to a gene. The CDR3 spans 15 residues. As DNA, the CDR3 is TGTGCCAGCAGCAGTACTAGCGGGGCCGTCTACGAGCAGTACTTC. Translation gives CASSSTSGAVYEQYF.

This clonotype was counted ten times or more. J is TRBJ1-5 and V is TRBV25-1; 8 nucleotides agree with TRBD1. J was trimmed by 9 bases and V by 3 bases; bases with no gene match: 10. The CDR3 consists of 15 residues. Germline V gene lookup returns CDR1 MGHDK and CDR2 SYGVNS. DNA of the CDR3: TGTGCCAGCAGTGATGCCCGGACAGGGAACGGGCCCCAGCATTTT. It translates to CASSDARTGNGPQHF. Using reference TRBV25-1 and TRBJ1-5 for the parts outside the CDR3, the full variable domain is EADIYQTPRYLVIGTGKKITLECSQTMGHDKMYWYQQDPGMELHLIHYSYGVNSTEKGDLSSESTVSRIRTEHFPLTLESARPSHTSQYLCASSDARTGNGPQHFGDGTRLSIL.

This clonotype has a count of ten or more. The rearrangement joins TRBV19 to TRBJ2-1; D gene unclear. Germline assignment: CDR1 LNHDA and CDR2 SQIVND (reference sequence). The length of the CDR3 is 11 residues. The ends were cut back, 6 bases at V and 5 bases at J, with 5 bases in the middle. The CDR3 region has the DNA TGTGCCAGTAGCCTTAACAATGAGCAGTTCTTC. Protein: CASSLNNEQFF.

The table lists this clonotype with a few counts. The chain has TRBV7-2 and TRBJ1-2; no definite D call. In germline, CDR1 is SGHTA, CDR2 FQGNSA. The CDR3 loop spans 13 amino acids. V shed 6 bases and J shed 5 bases, with 13 bases lying between them. CDR3 amino acids: CASSPYEAYGYTF. DNA of the CDR3: TGTGCCAGCAGTCCTTACGAGGCGTATGGCTACACCTTC.

This clonotype was observed at least ten times. This chain uses TRBV29-1 with TRBJ2-5; TRBD2 agrees at 8 bases. The germline CDR1 and CDR2 sequences are SQVTM and ANQGSEA. CDR3 length: 13 residues. Unmatched junction bases numbered 6, after V lost 6 bases and J lost 3 bases. The CDR3 spells CSVGGLVKETQYF. The CDR3 region has the DNA TGCAGCGTGGGGGGACTAGTGAAAGAGACCCAGTACTTC.

This clonotype has a count of ten or more. The rearrangement links TRBV7-9 to TRBJ1-2; 10 bases agree with TRBD1. V dropped 7 bases and J dropped 4; count of bases not matched to a gene: 9. The CDR3 sequence is 15 residues long. The germline V gene has CDR1 SEHNR and CDR2 FQNEAQ (reference sequence). The CDR3 region is CASISGTGAPYGYTF. The CDR3 DNA reads as TGTGCCAGCATCTCCGGGACAGGGGCTCCCTATGGCTACACCTTC.

This clonotype was found many times. J is TRBJ1-1 and V is TRBV12-5; 8 bases fit TRBD1. From germline, CDR1 is LGHNT and CDR2 FRNRAP. The J segment lost 1 base and the V segment lost 0 bases, leaving 7 bases of the junction unmatched. The CDR3 has 17 amino acids. The CDR3 is CASGLVHPGTGNTEAFF. CDR3 nucleotides: TGTGCTAGTGGTTTGGTTCACCCCGGGACAGGGAACACTGAAGCTTTCTTT.

In this sample, this clonotype turned up many times. In nucleotides, the CDR3 is TGTGCCAGCAGCCTAACATCGGTTTACACAGATACGCAGTATTTT. This codes for CASSLTSVYTDTQYF. The J gene is TRBJ2-3, the V gene TRBV7-2; D is undetermined. Germline values: CDR1 SGHTA, CDR2 FQGNSA. The V gene lost 5 bases and the J gene lost 2 bases, with 14 bases spanning the gap. CDR3 length equals 15 residues.

The chain couples TRBV2 to TRBJ1-6; 10 bases map to TRBD1. Germline CDR1 SNHLY, CDR2 FYNNEI. Trimming took 9 bases from V and 10 from J; bases not matched to a gene: 9. CDR3 length: 14 residues. The CDR3 DNA is TGTGCCAGGAGCGGGGACAGGGGCCGATCACCCCTCCACTTT. It codes for CARSGDRGRSPLHF.

The chain employs TRBV7-2 and TRBJ2-7; no firm D call. Germline loops: CDR1 SGHTA, CDR2 FQGNSA. Trimming cost V 3 bases and J 2 bases, with 8 bases left between them. The CDR3 extends over 13 amino acids. The CDR3 sequence: CASSFPPTYEQYF. In DNA, the CDR3 is TGTGCCAGCAGCTTCCCCCCCACCTACGAGCAGTACTTC.

This clonotype came up a few times. The chain has TRBV6-2 or TRBV6-3 and TRBJ2-3, with D unresolved. CDR1 is MNHEY, CDR2 SVGEGT, per germline. V lost 6 bases and J lost 2, with 12 bases in between. This CDR3 has 14 amino acids. The CDR3 DNA is TGTGCCAGCAGACCCCACGGTGACACAGATACGCAGTATTTT. Translation gives CASRPHGDTDTQYF.

Ten or more counts support this clonotype. V usage is TRBV7-6 and J usage is TRBJ2-1, with 10 positions matching TRBD2. This CDR3 contains 17 residues. Germline values: CDR1 SGHVS, CDR2 FNYEAQ. Trimming cost V 5 bases and J 0 bases; bases outside gene matches: 7. In nucleotides, the CDR3 is TGTGCCAGCAGCCCCCGGACTAGCGGCAGCTCCTACAATGAGCAGTTCTTC. It codes for CASSPRTSGSSYNEQFF.

This clonotype was seen more than once but under ten times. The chain joins TRBV7-2 to TRBJ2-7; 7 nucleotides match TRBD1. The germline V gene encodes CDR1 SGHTA and CDR2 FQGNSA. This CDR3 is 14 amino acids long. Unmatched junction bases numbered 5, after V lost 5 bases and J lost 1 base. The CDR3: CASSPHRGSYEQYF. The CDR3 nucleotides read TGTGCCAGCAGCCCGCACAGGGGTTCCTACGAGCAGTACTTC.

This clonotype has ten or more counts. The chain uses TRBV4-3 and TRBJ2-4; 11 bases fit TRBD2. The CDR3 contains 16 residues. Germline lookup yields CDR1 LGHNA and CDR2 YSLEER. The V and J ends lost 0 bases and 8 bases, in that order; junction bases with no gene match: 6. The CDR3 spells CASSQEIAGGPDIQYF. The CDR3 DNA reads as TGCGCCAGCAGCCAAGAAATAGCGGGGGGGCCGGACATTCAGTACTTC.

The gene calls are TRBV7-2 and TRBJ2-5; 8 nucleotides align to TRBD2. Germline assignment: CDR1 SGHTA and CDR2 FQGNSA. Losses at the gene ends were 2 bases for V and 2 bases for J; bases not matched to a gene: 10. The CDR3 loop spans 17 amino acids. The CDR3 loop is CASSLNHGGRLQETQYF. The CDR3, as DNA: TGTGCCAGCAGCTTAAATCACGGCGGGAGGTTACAAGAGACCCAGTACTTC.

The chain has TRBV12-3 or TRBV12-4 and TRBJ2-3; D not resolved. The CDR3 runs to 17 residues. V was trimmed by 1 base and J by 2 bases, leaving 16 bases between them. The CDR3 region is CASSLDLTPSHTDTQYF. Here the CDR3 DNA reads TGTGCCAGCAGTTTAGACCTAACCCCCAGCCACACAGATACGCAGTATTTT.

This clonotype was seen more than once but under ten times. CDR3 in amino acids: CAWSVKGGDEQFF. The CDR3 DNA reads TGTGCCTGGAGTGTAAAGGGGGGCGATGAGCAGTTCTTC. The genes are TRBV30 and TRBJ2-1, with D perhaps matching TRBD1 or TRBD2 (6 bases each). Germline CDR1 reads GTSNPN; CDR2 reads SVGIG (reference sequence). Trimming stripped 0 bases from V and 8 bases from J, with 11 bases between. The CDR3 is 13 residues long.

There are many counts of this clonotype. The chain recombines TRBV12-3 or TRBV12-4 with TRBJ1-4, with D uncertain. CDR3 length equals 12 residues. V gave up 10 bases and J gave up 7 bases, with 13 bases separating them. The CDR3 is CANPLGREKLFF. In DNA, the CDR3 is TGTGCCAACCCGCTTGGGCGTGAAAAACTGTTTTTT.

Comment on this clonotype: One junction end disagrees with the germline gene, perhaps due to a read error. V usage is TRBV29-1 and J usage is TRBJ2-3; no clear D gene. The CDR3 runs 15 residues. Germline CDR1 is SQVTM and CDR2 is ANQGSEA. The CDR3 reads CSVEARARQFGTQYF. In DNA, the CDR3 is TGCAGCGTCGAAGCTCGGGCCAGGCAGTTCGGTACGCAGTATTTT.

Here the CDR3 reads CASSQDGTEINEKLFF. CDR3 nucleotides: TGCGCCAGCAGCCAAGACGGGACAGAAATTAATGAAAAACTGTTTTTT. This chain links TRBV4-3 with TRBJ1-4, with 7 bases identical to TRBD1. From germline, CDR1 is LGHNA and CDR2 YSLEER. V lost 0 bases, J lost 4 bases, and 5 bases stayed unmatched. This CDR3 is built from 16 residues.

The sample holds many counts of this clonotype. This rearrangement joins TRBV3-1 to TRBJ1-2; D is undetermined. Trimming stripped 4 bases from V and 5 bases from J, with 14 bases between. This CDR3 has 14 amino acids. Looked up from germline, CDR1 is LGHDT and CDR2 is YNNKEL (reference sequence). The CDR3 loop reads CASSPQRRLYGYTF. DNA for the CDR3: TGTGCCAGCAGCCCCCAACGGAGGCTATATGGCTACACCTTC. Complete variable domain (other parts from reference TRBV3-1 and TRBJ1-2): DTAVSQTPKYLVTQMGNDKSIKCEQNLGHDTMYWYKQDSKKFLKIMFSYNNKELIINETVPNRFSPKSPDKAHLNLHINSLELGDSAVYFCASSPQRRLYGYTFGSGTRLTVV.

This clonotype appeared a few times. This chain connects TRBV9 to TRBJ1-1; 10 bases are a match to TRBD1. The CDR3 has 16 amino acids. V lost 6 bases to trimming and J lost 1 base; unmatched junction nucleotides: 9. Germline V gives CDR1 SGDLS, CDR2 YYNGEE. CDR3 sequence (DNA): TGTGCCAGCACCACTATAGGGACAGGGGCGAACACTGAAGCTTTCTTT. Encoded protein: CASTTIGTGANTEAFF.

This clonotype was observed a few times. V and J are TRBV5-1 and TRBJ1-1; 7 bases fit TRBD1. Trimming removed 0 bases from V and 1 base from J; junction bases left unmatched: 9. This CDR3 has 17 amino acids. From germline, CDR1 is SGHRS and CDR2 YFSETQ. CDR3: CASSLAWGQSTNTEAFF. Written as DNA, the CDR3 is TGCGCCAGCAGCTTGGCCTGGGGACAGAGTACGAACACTGAAGCTTTCTTT.

For this clonotype: One junction end disagrees with the germline gene, perhaps due to a read error. This chain joins TRBV7-2 and TRBJ2-1; TRBD1 aligns across 11 bases. Germline CDR1 SGHTA, CDR2 FQGNSA. The CDR3 length is 13 residues. In DNA, the CDR3 is TGTGCCAGCATCCAAGATCGGGACAGGGGGTTTAACTTC. Its protein product is CASIQDRDRGFNF.

The chain carries TRBV27 and TRBJ1-5; TRBD1 matches 8 bases. CDR1 is MNHEY, CDR2 SMNVEV, per germline (reference sequence). The CDR3 runs 14 residues. With V trimmed by 10 bases and J by 3 bases, 8 bases remained unmatched. CDR3 coding DNA: TGTGCCACTCAGGGGGCTGGTATCAATCAGCCCCAGCATTTT. Translated: CATQGAGINQPQHF.

The genes are TRBV18 and TRBJ2-1, with D unclear. Germline V gene data show CDR1 as KGHSH and CDR2 as LQKENI. Trimming took 3 bases from V and 7 from J, leaving 4 bases between them. The CDR3 has 11 residues. The CDR3 region has the DNA TGTGCCAGCTCACCCCAAAATGAGCAGTTCTTC. It specifies CASSPQNEQFF. The full variable domain, in which reference TRBV18 and TRBJ2-1 provide the parts outside the CDR3, is NAGVMQNPRHLVRRRGQEARLRCSPMKGHSHVYWYRQLPEEGLKFMVYLQKENIIDESGMPKERFSAEFPKEGPSILRIQQVVRGDSAAYFCASSPQNEQFFGPGTRLTVL.